These 9 T cell receptor beta chains came from one sample sequenced in a study of T cells after yellow fever vaccination. TCRdb used MiXCR to reprocess the 5' RACE reads, holding one entry per CDR3 protein. Here the sample spans some 240,000 distinct CDR3 sequences, roughly 4.8% being singletons. Sequences were derived from CD4+ T cells sorted from PBMCs, sampled on the day of the yellow fever booster vaccination. These receptors were taken from a man between 18 and 35 years old who received the YFV17D yellow fever vaccine.

This clonotype has only a few counts. The junction and the germline gene differ at one end; a read error may be behind it. V usage is TRBV7-9 and J usage is TRBJ1-5; D unclear. This CDR3 is built from 12 residues. Germline V CDR1 and CDR2: SEHNR, FQNEAQ (reference sequence). In DNA form, the CDR3 reads TGTGCCAGCAGTTTAGGCGGCCGTAGCTTGCATTTT. Translated: CASSLGGRSLHF. Full variable domain (missing parts from reference TRBV7-9 and TRBJ1-5): DTGVSQNPRHKITKRGQNVTFRCDPISEHNRLYWYRQTLGQGPEFLTYFQNEAQLEKSRLLSDRFSAERPKGSFSTLEIQRTEQGDSAMYLCASSLGGRSLHFGDGTRLSIL.

V is TRBV20-1 and J is TRBJ1-5; D is unresolved. Per germline, CDR1 DFQATT and CDR2 SNEGSKA (reference sequence). V was clipped by 4 bases and J by 4 bases, with 14 bases between them. The CDR3 contains 14 residues. The CDR3 DNA reads as TGCAGTGCTAAGATTATGGGGTTTAATCAGCCCCAGCATTTT. This sequence encodes CSAKIMGFNQPQHF.

This clonotype was seen at least ten times. V usage is TRBV5-4 and J usage is TRBJ2-1, with 8 bases that match TRBD2. Germline V CDR1 and CDR2: SGHNT, YYREEE (reference sequence). There are 16 residues in the CDR3. J was trimmed by 3 bases and V by 4 bases; bases with no gene match: 9. The chain's CDR3 is CASSLLSGGIYNEQFF. Written as DNA, the CDR3 is TGTGCCAGCAGCCTCCTATCGGGGGGGATCTACAATGAGCAGTTCTTC. Variable domain in full (rest from reference TRBV5-4 and TRBJ2-1): ETGVTQSPTHLIKTRGQQVTLRCSSQSGHNTVSWYQQALGQGPQFIFQYYREEENGRGNFPPRFSGLQFPNYSSELNVNALELDDSALYLCASSLLSGGIYNEQFFGPGTRLTVL.

There are many counts of this clonotype. The CDR3 region is CSAHGGGNQPQHF. In DNA form, the CDR3 reads TGCAGTGCTCACGGCGGTGGAAATCAGCCCCAGCATTTT. The chain joins TRBV20-1 to TRBJ1-5; D unclear. Germline V gene data show CDR1 as DFQATT and CDR2 as SNEGSKA (reference sequence). Trimming shortened V by 5 bases and J by 4 bases, and 12 bases separated the two germline ends. CDR3 length equals 13 residues.

In this sample, this clonotype turned up a few times. The gene calls are TRBV5-1 and TRBJ2-5; possibly TRBD1 or TRBD2 for D (6 bases each). Per germline, CDR1 SGHRS and CDR2 YFSETQ. The CDR3 sequence is 14 residues long. V was trimmed by 6 bases and J by 3 bases, leaving 15 bases between them. The CDR3 loop is CASIALEGEETQYF. CDR3 DNA: TGCGCCAGCATCGCGTTGGAGGGGGAAGAGACCCAGTACTTC.

This clonotype was seen a handful of times. The chain recombines TRBV9 with TRBJ1-1, with a tentative D call TRBD1 (5 bases). V was cut by 6 bases and J by 8 bases, with 23 bases left in between. There are 15 residues in the CDR3. Per germline, CDR1 SGDLS and CDR2 YYNGEE. The CDR3, as DNA: TGTGCCAGCACCCACGGTGGCTCTCGGGGGACCGAAGCTTTCTTT. The encoded protein is CASTHGGSRGTEAFF. The full variable domain, with the rest looked up from reference TRBV9 and TRBJ1-1, is DSGVTQTPKHLITATGQRVTLRCSPRSGDLSVYWYQQSLDQGLQFLIQYYNGEERAKGNILERFSAQQFPDLHSELNLSSLELGDSALYFCASTHGGSRGTEAFFGQGTRLTVV.

J is TRBJ2-3 and V is TRBV3-1; a weak D match, TRBD1 (6 bases). Germline lookup yields CDR1 LGHDT and CDR2 YNNKEL (reference sequence). The V and J ends lost 6 bases and 2 bases respectively, with 9 bases between them. This CDR3 is 13 amino acids long. CDR3 DNA: TGTGCCAGCAGGGGGACACCCACAGATACGCAGTATTTT. Amino acid sequence: CASRGTPTDTQYF.

This sequence joins TRBV2 and TRBJ2-2; 11 nucleotides align to TRBD2. With V trimmed by 6 bases and J by 6 bases, 3 bases remained unmatched. The length of the CDR3 is 14 residues. Germline CDR1 is SNHLY and CDR2 is FYNNEI. The DNA of the CDR3 is TGTGCCAGCAGAGGGACTAGCGGCCCCGGGGAGCTGTTTTTT. It is translated as CASRGTSGPGELFF. Full variable domain (rest looked up from reference TRBV2 and TRBJ2-2): EPEVTQTPSHQVTQMGQEVILRCVPISNHLYFYWYRQILGQKVEFLVSFYNNEISEKSEIFDDQFSVERPDGSNFTLKIRSTKLEDSAMYFCASRGTSGPGELFFGEGSRLTVL.

This clonotype turned up a few times. This sequence joins TRBV6-1 and TRBJ1-1; D gene unclear. CDR3 size: 13 residues. Germline V lookup: CDR1 MNHNS, CDR2 SASEGT. The germline V and J ends were trimmed by 2 bases and 0 bases, with 4 bases remaining between them. The CDR3 protein is CASSELLNTEAFF. The CDR3, as DNA: TGTGCCAGCAGTGAACTGCTGAACACTGAAGCTTTCTTT.